What follows are 32 T cell receptor beta chains derived from one specimen sequenced in a study of T cell changes during pregnancy in multiple sclerosis. Generated by immunoSEQ multiplex PCR, the TCRdb table keeps only in-frame clones and is missing some. This sample has about 44,000 clones, with approximately 92% found just once. The input for sequencing was CD4+ T cells from peripheral blood mononuclear cells, taken in the first trimester of pregnancy. The receptor set was obtained from a female donor with multiple sclerosis, enrolled in a pregnancy study.

V gene TRBV27 combines with J gene TRBJ2-6, with D hard to call. There are 14 residues in the CDR3. Germline CDR1 MNHEY, CDR2 SMNVEV (reference sequence). Between the trimmed V and J ends, which lost 7 bases and 1 base, there was a span of 8 bases. CDR3 amino acids: CASKQYSGANVLTF. CDR3 sequence (DNA): TGTGCCAGCAAACAGTATTCTGGGGCCAACGTCCTGACTTTC.

The rearrangement joins TRBV11-1 to TRBJ2-3; TRBD2 matches 9 bases. CDR1 SGHAT and CDR2 FQDESV come from the germline V gene (reference sequence). After removal of 4 bases from V and 5 bases from J, the junction contained 13 bases not matched to a gene. There are 17 residues in the CDR3. The CDR3 sequence is CASSSRVRREGGDTQYF. The CDR3 bases are TGTGCCAGCAGCTCACGGGTTCGGCGGGAGGGGGGAGATACGCAGTATTTT. Using reference TRBV11-1 and TRBJ2-3 for the parts outside the CDR3, the full variable domain is EAEVAQSPRYKITEKSQAVAFWCDPISGHATLYWYRQILGQGPELLVQFQDESVVDDSQLPKDRFSAERLKGVDSTLKIQPAELGDSAMYLCASSSRVRREGGDTQYFGPGTRLTVL.

V and J are TRBV27 and TRBJ2-3; a weak D match, TRBD2 (6 bases). The CDR3 length is 14 residues. Trimming took 6 bases from V and 5 from J, leaving 15 bases between them. Germline values: CDR1 MNHEY, CDR2 SMNVEV (reference sequence). The CDR3 sequence: CASSLNYGGDTQYF. The DNA of the CDR3 is TGTGCCAGCAGCCTTAACTACGGGGGAGATACGCAGTATTTT.

The genes are TRBV6-6 and TRBJ1-1, with D maybe TRBD1 (6 bases). Germline values: CDR1 MNHNY, CDR2 SVGAGI (reference sequence). Trimming stripped 7 bases from V and 4 bases from J, with 13 bases between. This CDR3 comprises 13 residues. Here the CDR3 reads CASTDRIPTEAFF. In DNA form, the CDR3 reads TGTGCCAGCACTGACAGGATACCCACTGAAGCTTTCTTT.

This clone is a singleton in its sample. This chain uses TRBV21-1 with TRBJ2-1; the table's TRBD1 call for D was not verified on the DNA. TRBV21-1 is noted as a pseudogene. This CDR3 has 14 amino acids. CDR3 DNA: TGTGCCAGCAGCACCCGACAGGGTTACAATGAGCAGTTCTTC. Protein: CASSTRQGYNEQFF.

The genes are TRBV28 and TRBJ2-7, with 8 bases lining up with TRBD1. This CDR3 contains 15 residues. With 5 bases clipped from V and 6 bases from J, the junction kept 12 bases outside the gene matches. Germline CDR1 is MDHEN and CDR2 is SYDVKM. This CDR3 is CASSEHRGKVSEQYF. The DNA of the CDR3 is TGTGCCAGCAGTGAACACAGGGGGAAAGTATCCGAGCAGTACTTC. The complete variable domain, with remaining parts taken from reference TRBV28 and TRBJ2-7, reads DVKVTQSSRYLVKRTGEKVFLECVQDMDHENMFWYRQDPGLGLRLIYFSYDVKMKEKGDIPEGYSVSREKKERFSLILESASTNQTSMYLCASSEHRGKVSEQYFGPGTRLTVT.

The chain recombines TRBV5-1 with TRBJ1-1; possible D gene TRBD1, 6 bases. CDR3 size: 16 residues. Trimming removed 2 bases at V and 1 base at J, with 15 bases between. Germline V lookup: CDR1 SGHRS, CDR2 YFSETQ. CDR3 loop: CASSLLGQKRNTEAFF. The DNA of the CDR3 is TGCGCCAGCAGCTTACTAGGACAGAAAAGGAACACTGAAGCTTTCTTT.

The sample holds one count of this clone. The chain links TRBV6-1 to TRBJ2-7; D not certain. CDR3 length: 11 residues. Germline V lookup: CDR1 MNHNS, CDR2 SASEGT. Trimming took off 4 bases at V and 7 bases at J, with 8 bases between the two ends. The CDR3 reads CASSGSGEQYF. CDR3 nucleotides: TGTGCCAGCAGTGGCTCCGGGGAGCAGTACTTC.

V and J are TRBV28 and TRBJ2-3; D might be TRBD1 (5 bases). Germline assignment: CDR1 MDHEN and CDR2 SYDVKM. Deletions cut 4 bases from V and 2 bases from J, with 16 bases between. This CDR3 spans 16 amino acids. CDR3 sequence: CASSSLGQGTTDTQYF. In nucleotides, the CDR3 is TGTGCCAGCAGTTCCCTCGGGCAGGGCACCACAGATACGCAGTATTTT.

CDR3 protein: CAISAWQGSRTEAFF. The CDR3 DNA reads as TGTGCCATCAGTGCGTGGCAGGGAAGTAGGACTGAAGCTTTCTTT. The V call is TRBV10-3, the J call TRBJ1-1; D may be TRBD1 (5 bases). CDR1 and CDR2 (germline): ENHRY, SYGVKD. V shed 4 bases and J shed 5 bases, with 17 bases lying between them. This CDR3 comprises 15 residues.

The chain links TRBV13 to TRBJ2-7; possibly TRBD1 for D (6 bases). The germline CDR1 and CDR2 sequences are PRHDT and FYEKMQ (reference sequence). V was shortened by 4 bases and J by 2 bases, with 9 bases between the two germline ends. The CDR3 covers 13 residues. The CDR3 coding sequence is TGTGCCAGCAGCTACGGGACAACCTACGAGCAGTACTTC. It codes for CASSYGTTYEQYF.

The chain combines TRBV6-1 with TRBJ1-2; D unclear. The CDR3 consists of 14 residues. Trimming removed 6 bases from V and 0 bases from J, with 11 bases in between. Germline V lookup: CDR1 MNHNS, CDR2 SASEGT. The CDR3 here is CASRRDTSNYGYTF. The CDR3 region has the DNA TGTGCCAGCAGGAGAGACACTTCTAACTATGGCTACACCTTC.

DNA for the CDR3: TGTGCCAGCAGCTCACAGGGGGGGAATGAAAAACTGTTTTTT. Amino acid sequence: CASSSQGGNEKLFF. V and J are TRBV7-2 and TRBJ1-4, with 8 nucleotides matching TRBD1. The V gene's germline CDR1 is SGHTA and CDR2 FQGNSA. The CDR3 length is 14 residues. Germline trimming cut 4 bases from V and 5 bases from J; bases unmatched to any gene: 3.

The chain combines TRBV9 with TRBJ1-1; D is possibly TRBD1 (6 bases). Germline V gene data show CDR1 as SGDLS and CDR2 as YYNGEE. The CDR3 loop spans 15 amino acids. Trimming removed 4 bases at V and 0 bases at J, with 13 bases between. The CDR3 DNA follows: TGTGCCAGCAGCCCCAGGACAGTTATGAACACTGAAGCTTTCTTT. Residues: CASSPRTVMNTEAFF.

The V gene is TRBV7-3, the J gene TRBJ1-4, with TRBD1 as a possible D gene (6 bases). V lost 7 bases to trimming and J lost 0 bases, with 15 bases between them. This CDR3 has 16 residues. CDR1 is SGHTA and CDR2 is FQGTGA in the germline V gene. The CDR3 reads CASKSREGATNEKLFF. The CDR3 nucleotides are TGTGCCAGCAAGTCCCGGGAGGGGGCAACTAATGAAAAACTGTTTTTT.

The gene calls are TRBV25-1 and TRBJ2-1, with 7 bases identical to TRBD2. Germline V gives CDR1 MGHDK, CDR2 SYGVNS. This CDR3 contains 15 residues. V shed 2 bases, J shed 5 bases, and the junction held 6 bases outside the gene matches. CDR3 sequence (DNA): TGTGCCAGCAGTGAAAATCCGCGGGGGAACAATGAGCAGTTCTTC. It codes for CASSENPRGNNEQFF.

This chain connects TRBV7-2 to TRBJ2-2; 7 positions match TRBD2. The CDR3 contains 17 residues. From germline, CDR1 is SGHTA and CDR2 FQGNSA. J lost 1 base, V lost 6 bases, and 11 bases had no gene match. In DNA, the CDR3 is TGTGCCAGCAGTTCTGGGGGGGGAGGGCTGAACACCGGGGAGCTGTTTTTT. It specifies CASSSGGGGLNTGELFF.

The chain combines TRBV18 with TRBJ2-2; 9 bases agree with TRBD1. The V segment lost 1 base and the J segment 0 bases; nucleotides outside the gene matches: 0. There are 16 residues in the CDR3. The germline CDR1 and CDR2 sequences are KGHSH and LQKENI. CDR3 in DNA: TGTGCCAGCTCACCACGGACAGGGGCGAACACCGGGGAGCTGTTTTTT. Its protein is CASSPRTGANTGELFF. The full variable domain, in which reference TRBV18 and TRBJ2-2 provide the parts outside the CDR3, is NAGVMQNPRHLVRRRGQEARLRCSPMKGHSHVYWYRQLPEEGLKFMVYLQKENIIDESGMPKERFSAEFPKEGPSILRIQQVVRGDSAAYFCASSPRTGANTGELFFGEGSRLTVL.

This sequence joins TRBV27 and TRBJ2-7, with TRBD2 matching over 10 bases. V was pared by 5 bases and J by 1 base, with 5 bases of the junction left unmatched. There are 15 residues in the CDR3. In germline, CDR1 is MNHEY, CDR2 SMNVEV (reference sequence). CDR3 in amino acids: CASSPSSGRSYEQYF. DNA for the CDR3: TGTGCCAGCAGTCCTTCTAGCGGGAGATCCTACGAGCAGTACTTC.

CDR3 sequence (DNA): TGTGCCAGCAGCTTAGGGGGCTGGACCGGGGAGCTGTTTTTT. Protein: CASSLGGWTGELFF. The V gene is TRBV7-6, the J gene TRBJ2-2; TRBD1 might be the D (5 bases). V gave up 1 base and J gave up 5 bases, with 8 bases separating them. Germline assignment: CDR1 SGHVS and CDR2 FNYEAQ. This CDR3 contains 14 residues.

Here the CDR3 DNA reads TGCGCCAGCAGCTTGTTCCGCACCGGGGAGCTGTTTTTT. Amino acid sequence: CASSLFRTGELFF. The chain uses TRBV5-1 and TRBJ2-2; D call uncertain. Trimming left V 1 base short and J 4 bases short, with 5 bases between. The length of the CDR3 is 13 residues. Germline CDR1 reads SGHRS; CDR2 reads YFSETQ.

The chain uses TRBV2 and TRBJ1-1; no definite D call. This CDR3 contains 13 residues. Per germline, CDR1 SNHLY and CDR2 FYNNEI. V shed 6 bases and J shed 4 bases, with 12 bases lying between them. The CDR3 DNA reads as TGTGCCAGCAGCCAGACACCCTCCACTGAAGCTTTCTTT. This encodes CASSQTPSTEAFF.

This rearrangement joins TRBV5-6 to TRBJ2-1, with 10 bases that match TRBD1. Germline CDR1 SGHDT, CDR2 YYEEEE. This CDR3 is 15 amino acids long. V trimming: 0 bases; J trimming: 5 bases; junction bases outside the gene matches: 2. CDR3: CASSLVGTGDNEQFF. CDR3 sequence (DNA): TGTGCCAGCAGCTTGGTCGGGACAGGGGACAATGAGCAGTTCTTC.

The chain has TRBV27 and TRBJ2-5; D remains unclear. Germline values: CDR1 MNHEY, CDR2 SMNVEV (reference sequence). V was clipped by 5 bases and J by 1 base, with 5 bases between them. There are 12 residues in the CDR3. In DNA, the CDR3 is TGTGCCAGCAGTATCCTCCAAGAGACCCAGTACTTC. This translates into CASSILQETQYF.

The rearrangement links TRBV6-5 to TRBJ2-7; 7 nucleotides agree with TRBD1. The ends lost 6 bases at V and 2 bases at J; junction bases unmatched: 4. Germline V lookup: CDR1 MNHEY, CDR2 SVGAGI. This CDR3 spans 13 amino acids. The CDR3 here is CASRRQGPYEQYF. Here the CDR3 DNA reads TGTGCCAGCAGGAGACAGGGTCCCTACGAGCAGTACTTC.

V usage is TRBV6-1 and J usage is TRBJ1-4; D unresolved. The CDR3 consists of 12 residues. The germline V gene encodes CDR1 MNHNS and CDR2 SASEGT. V lost 8 bases and J 8 bases, leaving 12 bases between the germline ends. CDR3 in DNA: TGTGCCAGCCAGTTCCCTCCGGAAAAACTGTTTTTT. Protein sequence: CASQFPPEKLFF.

The gene calls are TRBV7-9 and TRBJ2-1, with D possibly being TRBD1 (7 bases). Per the germline V gene, CDR1 is SEHNR and CDR2 is FQNEAQ (reference sequence). CDR3 length equals 15 residues. Trimming removed 2 bases from V and 6 bases from J, with 14 bases in between. The DNA for the CDR3 is TGTGCCAGCAGCTTACCCAGGGGGGTCGGCAATGAGCAGTTCTTC. Protein sequence: CASSLPRGVGNEQFF.

This chain joins TRBV5-4 and TRBJ2-7; 8 bases fit TRBD2. The V and J ends lost 0 bases and 3 bases, in that order; junction bases with no gene match: 8. This CDR3 is 16 amino acids long. Germline V gives CDR1 SGHNT, CDR2 YYREEE (reference sequence). The CDR3 reads CASSLASASGSYEQYF. The CDR3, as DNA: TGTGCCAGCAGCTTGGCCAGCGCCAGCGGGAGCTACGAGCAGTACTTC.

The chain uses TRBV27 and TRBJ1-4; D remains ambiguous. The CDR3 runs to 14 residues. V gave up 5 bases and J gave up 6 bases, with 13 bases separating them. The germline V gene has CDR1 MNHEY and CDR2 SMNVEV (reference sequence). The CDR3 nucleotides are TGTGCCAGCAGTCTTTTTTCCCCGTATGAAAAACTGTTTTTT. It yields the protein CASSLFSPYEKLFF.

J is TRBJ2-3 and V is TRBV6-5, with D hard to call. The V and J ends lost 6 bases and 2 bases respectively, with 12 bases between them. CDR1 MNHEY and CDR2 SVGAGI come from the germline V gene. This CDR3 is 14 amino acids long. This chain's CDR3 is CASRETASTDTQYF. The CDR3 bases are TGTGCCAGCAGGGAAACAGCCTCCACAGATACGCAGTATTTT.

The chain combines TRBV28 with TRBJ1-2; D is undetermined. Germline CDR1 and CDR2: MDHEN and SYDVKM. V dropped 6 bases and J dropped 4 bases, with 9 bases sitting between them. This CDR3 is 12 amino acids long. CDR3 nucleotide sequence: TGTGCCAGCAGGTCCAGTCTCTATGGCTACACCTTC. It codes for CASRSSLYGYTF.

The CDR3 coding sequence is TGTGCCAGCAGCCAACAGGGGGCGCATCAGCCCCAGCATTTT. Its protein product is CASSQQGAHQPQHF. The rearrangement joins TRBV7-2 to TRBJ1-5, with TRBD1 matching 9 bases. Germline V lookup: CDR1 SGHTA, CDR2 FQGNSA. J gave up 5 bases and V 5 bases, and 4 bases lay outside the gene matches. The CDR3 sequence is 14 residues long.